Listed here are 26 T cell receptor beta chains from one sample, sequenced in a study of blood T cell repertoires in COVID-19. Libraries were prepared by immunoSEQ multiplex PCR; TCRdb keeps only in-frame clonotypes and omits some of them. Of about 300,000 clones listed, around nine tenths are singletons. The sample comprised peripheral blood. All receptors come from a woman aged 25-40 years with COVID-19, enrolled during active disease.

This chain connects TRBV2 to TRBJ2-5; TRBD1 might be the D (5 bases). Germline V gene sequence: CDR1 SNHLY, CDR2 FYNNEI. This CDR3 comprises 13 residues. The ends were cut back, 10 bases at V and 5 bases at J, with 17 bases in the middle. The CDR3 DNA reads TGTGCCACTCGACTGGGGCCCTGGGAGACCCAGTACTTC. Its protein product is CATRLGPWETQYF.

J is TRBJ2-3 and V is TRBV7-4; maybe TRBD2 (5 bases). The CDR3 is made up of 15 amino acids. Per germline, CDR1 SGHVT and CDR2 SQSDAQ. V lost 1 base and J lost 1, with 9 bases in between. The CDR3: CASSLVRTGTDTQYF. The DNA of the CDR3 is TGTGCCAGCAGCTTAGTGCGGACTGGCACAGATACGCAGTATTTT.

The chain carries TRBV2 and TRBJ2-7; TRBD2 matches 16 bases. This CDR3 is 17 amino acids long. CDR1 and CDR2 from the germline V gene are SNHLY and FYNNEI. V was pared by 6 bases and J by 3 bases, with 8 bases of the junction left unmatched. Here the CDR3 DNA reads TGTGCCAGCAGACCGGGACTAGCGGGGGGGCCCCTCTACGAGCAGTACTTC. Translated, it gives CASRPGLAGGPLYEQYF. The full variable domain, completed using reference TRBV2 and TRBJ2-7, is EPEVTQTPSHQVTQMGQEVILRCVPISNHLYFYWYRQILGQKVEFLVSFYNNEISEKSEIFDDQFSVERPDGSNFTLKIRSTKLEDSAMYFCASRPGLAGGPLYEQYFGPGTRLTVT.

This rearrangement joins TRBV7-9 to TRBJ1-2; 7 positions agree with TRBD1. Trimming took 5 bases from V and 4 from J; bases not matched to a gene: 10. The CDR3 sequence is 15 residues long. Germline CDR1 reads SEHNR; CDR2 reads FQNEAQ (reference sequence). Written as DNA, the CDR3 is TGTGCCAGCAGCCAAAGGACAGGAGCTCGCTATGGCTACACCTTC. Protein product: CASSQRTGARYGYTF.

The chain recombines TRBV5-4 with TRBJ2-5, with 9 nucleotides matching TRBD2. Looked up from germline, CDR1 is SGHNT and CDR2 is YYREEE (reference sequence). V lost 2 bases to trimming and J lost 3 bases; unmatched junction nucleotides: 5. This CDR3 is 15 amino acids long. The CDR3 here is CASSFWASGEETQYF. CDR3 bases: TGTGCCAGCAGCTTCTGGGCTAGCGGGGAAGAGACCCAGTACTTC.

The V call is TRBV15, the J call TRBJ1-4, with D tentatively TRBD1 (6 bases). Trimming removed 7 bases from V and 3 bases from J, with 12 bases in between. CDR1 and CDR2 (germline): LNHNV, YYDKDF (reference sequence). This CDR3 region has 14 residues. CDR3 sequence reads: CATNKGGPNEKLFF. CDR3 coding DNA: TGTGCCACCAATAAAGGGGGACCTAATGAAAAACTGTTTTTT. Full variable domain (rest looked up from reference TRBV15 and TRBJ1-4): DAMVIQNPRYQVTQFGKPVTLSCSQTLNHNVMYWYQQKSSQAPKLLFHYYDKDFNNEADTPDNFQSRRPNTSFCFLDIRSPGLGDTAMYLCATNKGGPNEKLFFGSGTQLSVL.

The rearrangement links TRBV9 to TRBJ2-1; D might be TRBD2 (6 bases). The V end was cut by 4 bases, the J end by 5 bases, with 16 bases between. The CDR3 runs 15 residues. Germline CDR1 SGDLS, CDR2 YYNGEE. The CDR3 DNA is TGTGCCAGCAGCCGAGGATTAGCGGCAAACAATGAGCAGTTCTTC. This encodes CASSRGLAANNEQFF.

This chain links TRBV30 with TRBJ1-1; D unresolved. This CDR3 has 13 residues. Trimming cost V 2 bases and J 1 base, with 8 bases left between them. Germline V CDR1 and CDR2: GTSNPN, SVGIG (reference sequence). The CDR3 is CAWSLAENTEAFF. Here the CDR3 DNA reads TGTGCCTGGAGTTTAGCAGAGAACACTGAAGCTTTCTTT.

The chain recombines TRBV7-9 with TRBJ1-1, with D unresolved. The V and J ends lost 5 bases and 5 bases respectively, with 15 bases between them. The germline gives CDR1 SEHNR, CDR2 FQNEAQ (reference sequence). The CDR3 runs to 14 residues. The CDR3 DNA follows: TGTGCCAGCAGCCCGAGGGCCCTGATGACTGAAGCTTTCTTT. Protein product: CASSPRALMTEAFF.

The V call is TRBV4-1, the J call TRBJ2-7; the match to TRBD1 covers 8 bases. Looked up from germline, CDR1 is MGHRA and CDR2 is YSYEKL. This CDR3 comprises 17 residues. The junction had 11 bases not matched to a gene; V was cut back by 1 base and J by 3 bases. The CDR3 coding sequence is TGCGCCAGCAGCCAAGTCTTCTCGGACAGGGTACTCTACGAGCAGTACTTC. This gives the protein CASSQVFSDRVLYEQYF.

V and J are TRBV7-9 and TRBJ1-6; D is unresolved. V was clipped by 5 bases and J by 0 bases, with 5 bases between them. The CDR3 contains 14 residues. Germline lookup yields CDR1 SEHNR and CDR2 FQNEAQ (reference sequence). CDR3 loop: CASSGSSYNSPLHF. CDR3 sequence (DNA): TGTGCCAGCAGCGGGAGCTCCTATAATTCACCCCTCCACTTT.

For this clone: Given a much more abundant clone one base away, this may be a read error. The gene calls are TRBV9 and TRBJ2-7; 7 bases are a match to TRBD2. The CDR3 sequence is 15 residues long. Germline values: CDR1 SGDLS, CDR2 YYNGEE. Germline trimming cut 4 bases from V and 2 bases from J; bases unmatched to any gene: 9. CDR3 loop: CASSIAFGGAYEQYF. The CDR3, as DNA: TGTGCCAGCAGCATAGCATTTGGGGGGGCCTACGAGCAGTACTTC.

The CDR3 DNA reads as TGTGCCAGCAGCCAAGATAATCCGTCCAATGAGCAGTTCTTC. This codes for CASSQDNPSNEQFF. This chain joins TRBV3-1 (or the pseudogene TRBV3-2) and TRBJ2-1; D is undetermined. Per germline, CDR1 LGHDT and CDR2 YNNKEL (reference sequence). This CDR3 contains 14 residues. V was shortened by 0 bases and J by 6 bases, with 9 bases between the two germline ends.

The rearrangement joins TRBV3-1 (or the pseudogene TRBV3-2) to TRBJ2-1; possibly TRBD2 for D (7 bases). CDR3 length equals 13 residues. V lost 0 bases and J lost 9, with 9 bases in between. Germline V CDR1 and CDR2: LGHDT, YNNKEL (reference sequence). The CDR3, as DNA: TGTGCCAGCAGCCAAGAGAGGGGGGGTGAGCAGTTCTTC. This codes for CASSQERGGEQFF.

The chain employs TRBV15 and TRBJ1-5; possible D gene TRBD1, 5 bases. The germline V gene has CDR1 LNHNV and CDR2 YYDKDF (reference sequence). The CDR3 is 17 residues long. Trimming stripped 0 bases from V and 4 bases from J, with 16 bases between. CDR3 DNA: TGTGCCACCAGCAGAGATCAGCAGGGTTGGGGAAATCAGCCCCAGCATTTT. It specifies CATSRDQQGWGNQPQHF.

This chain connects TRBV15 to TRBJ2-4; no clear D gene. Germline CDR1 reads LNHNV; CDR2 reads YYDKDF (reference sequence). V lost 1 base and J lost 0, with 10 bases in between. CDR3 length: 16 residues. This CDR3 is CATSRARPGAKNIQYF. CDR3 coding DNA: TGTGCCACCAGCAGAGCCCGCCCGGGAGCCAAAAACATTCAGTACTTC.

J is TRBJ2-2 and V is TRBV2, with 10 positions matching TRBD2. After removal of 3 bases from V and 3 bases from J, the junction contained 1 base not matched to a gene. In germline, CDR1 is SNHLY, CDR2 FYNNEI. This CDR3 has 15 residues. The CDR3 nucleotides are TGTGCCAGCAGTGAGCTAGCGGGGGACACCGGGGAGCTGTTTTTT. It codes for CASSELAGDTGELFF. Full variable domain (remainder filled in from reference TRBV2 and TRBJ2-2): EPEVTQTPSHQVTQMGQEVILRCVPISNHLYFYWYRQILGQKVEFLVSFYNNEISEKSEIFDDQFSVERPDGSNFTLKIRSTKLEDSAMYFCASSELAGDTGELFFGEGSRLTVL.

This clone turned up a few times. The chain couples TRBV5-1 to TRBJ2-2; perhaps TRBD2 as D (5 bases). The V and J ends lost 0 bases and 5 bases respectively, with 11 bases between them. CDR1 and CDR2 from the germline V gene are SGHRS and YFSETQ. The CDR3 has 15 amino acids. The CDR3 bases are TGCGCCAGCAGCTTGGCCCCCGGGATTACCGGGGAGCTGTTTTTT. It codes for CASSLAPGITGELFF.

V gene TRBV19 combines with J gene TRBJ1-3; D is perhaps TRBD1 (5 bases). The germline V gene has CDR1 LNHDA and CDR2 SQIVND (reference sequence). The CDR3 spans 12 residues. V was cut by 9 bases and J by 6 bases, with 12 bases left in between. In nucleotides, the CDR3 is TGTGCCAGCCGGGGGATGGAAAACACCATATATTTT. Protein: CASRGMENTIYF. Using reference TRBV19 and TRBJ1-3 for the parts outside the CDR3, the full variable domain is DGGITQSPKYLFRKEGQNVTLSCEQNLNHDAMYWYRQDPGQGLRLIYYSQIVNDFQKGDIAEGYSVSREKKESFPLTVTSAQKNPTAFYLCASRGMENTIYFGEGSWLTVV.

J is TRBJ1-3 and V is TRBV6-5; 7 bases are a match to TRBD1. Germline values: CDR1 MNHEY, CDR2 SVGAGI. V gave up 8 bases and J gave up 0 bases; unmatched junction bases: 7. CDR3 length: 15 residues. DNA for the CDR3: TGTGCCAGCGGTAACAGGGGACCCTCTGGAAACACCATATATTTT. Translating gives CASGNRGPSGNTIYF.

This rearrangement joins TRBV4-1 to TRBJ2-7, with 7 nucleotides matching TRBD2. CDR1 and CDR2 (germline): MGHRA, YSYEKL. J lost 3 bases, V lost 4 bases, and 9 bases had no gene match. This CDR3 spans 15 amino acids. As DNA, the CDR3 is TGCGCCAGCAGCCGACAGTCCGGGGGGAACTACGAGCAGTACGTC. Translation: CASSRQSGGNYEQYV.

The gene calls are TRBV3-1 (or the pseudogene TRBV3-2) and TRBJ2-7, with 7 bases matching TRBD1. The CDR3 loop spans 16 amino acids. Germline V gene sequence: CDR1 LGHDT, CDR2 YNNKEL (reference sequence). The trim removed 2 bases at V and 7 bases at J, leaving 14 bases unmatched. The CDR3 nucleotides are TGTGCCAGCAGCCAAACCATCCGACAGGGCCTCGGAGAGCAGTACTTC. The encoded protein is CASSQTIRQGLGEQYF.

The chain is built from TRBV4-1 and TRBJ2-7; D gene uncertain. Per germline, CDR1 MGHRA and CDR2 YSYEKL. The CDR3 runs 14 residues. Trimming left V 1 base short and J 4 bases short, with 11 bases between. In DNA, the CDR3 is TGCGCCAGCAGCCAAGGGAATGGCAGGTACGAGCAGTACTTC. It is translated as CASSQGNGRYEQYF.

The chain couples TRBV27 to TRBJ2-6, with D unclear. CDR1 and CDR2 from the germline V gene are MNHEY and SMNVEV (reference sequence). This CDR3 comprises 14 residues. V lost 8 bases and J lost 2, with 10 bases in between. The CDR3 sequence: CASADKAGANVLTF. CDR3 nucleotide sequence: TGTGCCAGCGCCGACAAGGCTGGGGCCAACGTCCTGACTTTC. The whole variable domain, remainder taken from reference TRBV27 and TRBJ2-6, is EAQVTQNPRYLITVTGKKLTVTCSQNMNHEYMSWYRQDPGLGLRQIYYSMNVEVTDKGDVPEGYKVSRKEKRNFPLILESPSPNQTSLYFCASADKAGANVLTFGAGSRLTVL.

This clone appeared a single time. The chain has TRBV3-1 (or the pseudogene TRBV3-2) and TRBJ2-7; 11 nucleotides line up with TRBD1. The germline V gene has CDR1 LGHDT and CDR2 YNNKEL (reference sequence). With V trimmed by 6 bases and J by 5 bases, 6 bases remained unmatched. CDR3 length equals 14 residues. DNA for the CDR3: TGTGCCAGCAGTCGAAGGGACAGGGGGAACGAGCAGTACTTC. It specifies CASSRRDRGNEQYF.

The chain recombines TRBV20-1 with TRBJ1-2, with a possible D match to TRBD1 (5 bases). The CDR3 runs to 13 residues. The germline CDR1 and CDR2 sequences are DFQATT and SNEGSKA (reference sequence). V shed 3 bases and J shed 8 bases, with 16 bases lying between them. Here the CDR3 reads CSASSTGLGGYTF. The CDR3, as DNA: TGCAGTGCTAGTAGTACGGGACTTGGAGGCTACACCTTC.